The clone carrying this T cell receptor beta chain turned up a few times. As yet, its antigen is unknown. Sequencing used immunoSEQ multiplex PCR; TCRdb keeps in-frame clones, though not all of them. This sample has approximately 98,000 clones, with under 97% found just once. The data were obtained in a study of cytomegalovirus exposure and HLA in healthy donors. Broader study findings: Most TCR sequences were uncommon, yet certain public TCRs appeared in many donors. Specificity of three CMV-associated chains for CMV antigens was verified in vitro. Investigators reported about 160 TCR beta chains as tied to cytomegalovirus.

Per germline, CDR1 SEHNR and CDR2 FQNEAQ (reference sequence). The CDR3 is 15 amino acids. V trimming: 3 bases; J trimming: 1 base; junction bases outside the gene matches: 5. The TCR was taken from a woman aged 18-29 years in good health and CMV-seronegative. The sample consisted of PBMCs. V is TRBV7-9 and J is TRBJ1-2, with 7 bases identical to TRBD1. The DNA for the CDR3 is TGTGCCAGCAGCTTGGTAGGGGGCGGTAACTATGGCTACACCTTC. This translates into CASSLVGGGNYGYTF. The variable domain in full, completed from reference TRBV7-9 and TRBJ1-2, reads DTGVSQNPRHKITKRGQNVTFRCDPISEHNRLYWYRQTLGQGPEFLTYFQNEAQLEKSRLLSDRFSAERPKGSFSTLEIQRTEQGDSAMYLCASSLVGGGNYGYTFGSGTRLTVV.